This T cell receptor (beta chain) was sequenced in a study of blood T cells in healthy people across ages. The length of the CDR3 is 14 residues. Germline CDR1 and CDR2: MDHEN and SYDVKM. V shed 2 bases and J shed 7 bases, with 11 bases lying between them. The use of a sample-barcoded 5' primer and a J-beta primer mix characterized a second PCR of roughly 7 to 11 cycles. Every molecule of cDNA carried a tag from a template-switch adaptor with 12 random nucleotides. TCRdb recomputed calls from the 5' RACE reads with MiXCR, one row per CDR3 protein. The data show about 760,000 distinct CDR3 sequences, about 25% seen once. These sequences were also reported in another study, on T cells of mothers and their children. That source notes: At a rate of around 1.4 ug per 15 ul, cDNA synthesis received all of the extracted RNA.

The clonotype was recovered from a boy aged 5-17 years in good health. The chain links TRBV28 to TRBJ2-2; D is unclear. Sequencing used blood. CDR3 in amino acids: CASSLIPFGGELFF. CDR3 coding DNA: TGTGCCAGCAGTTTAATTCCGTTCGGCGGGGAGCTGTTTTTT.